This entry lists 27 T cell receptor beta chains sequenced from one sample in a study of blood T cell repertoires in COVID-19. Sequencing used immunoSEQ multiplex PCR; TCRdb keeps in-frame clones, though not all of them. The repertoire holds approximately 190,000 clones, with more than 85% as singletons. Sequencing was performed on PBMCs or T cells enriched from blood (not recorded which). All receptors come from a woman aged 40 to 50 in a cohort exposed to, infected with or recovered from COVID-19 (not recorded which).

The chain combines TRBV5-1 with TRBJ2-5; TRBD2 matches at 11 bases. Germline lookup yields CDR1 SGHRS and CDR2 YFSETQ. The junction had 8 bases not matched to a gene; V was cut back by 3 bases and J by 1 base. CDR3 length: 17 amino acids. The CDR3 spells CASSSPVLAGVQETQYF. The CDR3 DNA reads TGCGCCAGCAGCTCGCCGGTACTAGCGGGGGTCCAAGAGACCCAGTACTTC.

V gene TRBV4-1 combines with J gene TRBJ2-5; 7 nucleotides match TRBD2. The J segment lost 2 bases and the V segment lost 4 bases, leaving 7 bases of the junction unmatched. The germline V gene has CDR1 MGHRA and CDR2 YSYEKL. The CDR3 is made up of 15 amino acids. CDR3 sequence: CASSPWGGIQETQYF. DNA of the CDR3: TGCGCCAGCAGCCCCTGGGGGGGAATACAAGAGACCCAGTACTTC.

This clone has a single count. The rearrangement joins TRBV6-5 to TRBJ2-2; 7 bases align to TRBD2. The CDR3 has 13 amino acids. Germline V gene lookup returns CDR1 MNHEY and CDR2 SVGAGI. V lost 8 bases and J lost 1; bases outside the gene matches: 1. The CDR3 sequence is CASGGRNTGELFF. The CDR3 DNA is TGTGCCAGCGGCGGGAGGAACACCGGGGAGCTGTTTTTT.

This chain joins TRBV12-3 or TRBV12-4 and TRBJ2-1; possible D gene TRBD2, 5 bases. This CDR3 spans 13 amino acids. V was cut by 5 bases and J by 3 bases, with 8 bases left in between. The CDR3 protein is CASSEGNYNEQFF. CDR3 DNA: TGTGCCAGCAGTGAGGGCAACTACAATGAGCAGTTCTTC.

The chain uses TRBV12-2 and TRBJ1-1; TRBD1, the table's D call, lacks a check against the DNA. TRBV12-2 is deemed a pseudogene. CDR3 size: 16 residues. The CDR3 DNA is TGTGCAAGTCGCTTATCCTTGAGGGGGCTGGGCACTGAAGCTTTCTTT. It is translated as CASRLSLRGLGTEAFF.

The V call is TRBV24-1, the J call TRBJ2-4; tentative D call: TRBD1 (6 bases). V shed 2 bases and J shed 0 bases, with 7 bases lying between them. The CDR3 has 15 amino acids. Germline CDR1 KGHDR, CDR2 SFDVKD. The CDR3 DNA follows: TGTGCCACCAGTGATTCGACAGGAGCCAAAAACATTCAGTACTTC. Amino acids: CATSDSTGAKNIQYF.

CDR3 bases: TGTGCCAGCAGTTTATCGGGGGGAAGCAATCAGCCCCAGCATTTT. Residues: CASSLSGGSNQPQHF. The chain employs TRBV27 and TRBJ1-5; D is possibly TRBD1 (5 bases). The CDR3 spans 15 residues. Trimming stripped 0 bases from V and 1 base from J, with 7 bases between. The germline CDR1 and CDR2 sequences are MNHEY and SMNVEV (reference sequence).

The J gene is TRBJ1-4, the V gene TRBV6-4; D might be TRBD1 (6 bases). The CDR3 length is 15 residues. V dropped 0 bases and J dropped 10 bases, with 15 bases sitting between them. Per germline, CDR1 MRHNA and CDR2 SNTAGT. The CDR3 region has the DNA TGTGCCAGCAGTGACTCCGAAGGGGGATTAGGAAAACTGTTTTTT. Translating gives CASSDSEGGLGKLFF.

V usage is TRBV24-1 and J usage is TRBJ2-2, with D hard to call. With 2 bases removed from V and 0 bases from J, the gap between germline ends came to 6 bases. This CDR3 spans 15 amino acids. Germline CDR1 reads KGHDR; CDR2 reads SFDVKD. CDR3 sequence (DNA): TGTGCCACCAGTGATTCGGTAACGAACACCGGGGAGCTGTTTTTT. Translating gives CATSDSVTNTGELFF.

This rearrangement joins TRBV28 to TRBJ1-6, with 7 bases lining up with TRBD1. This CDR3 has 15 amino acids. Germline CDR1 and CDR2: MDHEN and SYDVKM. Trimming cost V 6 bases and J 10 bases; bases outside gene matches: 12. The CDR3 DNA sequence: TGTGCCAGCAGGCAGCAGGGGGTTCAAGGGTCACCCCTCCACTTT. This sequence encodes CASRQQGVQGSPLHF.

This clone was observed a few times. This chain links TRBV19 with TRBJ1-2; D remains unclear. Trimming took off 5 bases at V and 0 bases at J, with 10 bases between the two ends. This CDR3 is 14 amino acids long. The V gene's germline CDR1 is LNHDA and CDR2 SQIVND (reference sequence). The CDR3 DNA follows: TGTGCCAGTAGTCCCCGGGGAGCTAACTATGGCTACACCTTC. The encoded protein is CASSPRGANYGYTF.

V gene TRBV6-5 combines with J gene TRBJ1-1; D is undetermined. The germline V gene encodes CDR1 MNHEY and CDR2 SVGAGI. V was trimmed by 8 bases and J by 0 bases, leaving 13 bases between them. CDR3 length: 14 residues. The CDR3, as DNA: TGTGCCAGCTCCCCGCTCTACGTGAACACTGAAGCTTTCTTT. As protein: CASSPLYVNTEAFF.

For the CDR3, the DNA is TGTGCCACCAGTGACGGGCCCACAGGCCGACGTGGCAATCAGCCCCAGCATTTT. Its translation is CATSDGPTGRRGNQPQHF. This rearrangement joins TRBV24-1 to TRBJ1-5, with D tentatively TRBD1 (5 bases). V shed 4 bases and J shed 2 bases, with 20 bases lying between them. The CDR3 sequence is 18 residues long. Germline CDR1 KGHDR, CDR2 SFDVKD.

CDR3 in amino acids: CASSLETGHTEAFF. The CDR3 DNA sequence: TGTGCCAGCAGCTTGGAGACAGGGCACACTGAAGCTTTCTTT. The chain combines TRBV5-4 with TRBJ1-1; 7 nucleotides align to TRBD1. J was trimmed by 3 bases and V by 0 bases; bases with no gene match: 2. The germline V gene has CDR1 SGHNT and CDR2 YYREEE (reference sequence). This CDR3 is built from 14 residues.

In this sample, this clone turned up once. The chain has TRBV7-2 and TRBJ1-5; TRBD1 matches at 8 bases. V shed 2 bases and J 4 bases; nucleotides not matched to a gene: 1. CDR1 and CDR2 from the germline V gene are SGHTA and FQGNSA. This CDR3 is built from 14 residues. Here the CDR3 reads CASSLWTGNQPQHF. The CDR3, as DNA: TGTGCCAGCAGCTTATGGACAGGGAATCAGCCCCAGCATTTT.

The chain uses TRBV28 and TRBJ1-2, with D perhaps matching TRBD1 (6 bases). Germline-derived CDR1 and CDR2 are MDHEN and SYDVKM. With 3 bases removed from V and 4 bases from J, the gap between germline ends came to 15 bases. This CDR3 is built from 15 residues. The CDR3: CASSFTGLSLYGYTF. The CDR3 bases are TGTGCCAGCAGTTTTACAGGGTTGAGCCTCTATGGCTACACCTTC.

V usage is TRBV9 and J usage is TRBJ2-7; TRBD1 agrees at 9 bases. This CDR3 comprises 15 residues. The germline gives CDR1 SGDLS, CDR2 YYNGEE. V trimming: 4 bases; J trimming: 3 bases; junction bases outside the gene matches: 8. This CDR3 reads CASSPSGGQGYEQYF. CDR3 in DNA: TGTGCCAGCAGCCCGTCGGGGGGACAGGGCTACGAGCAGTACTTC.

J is TRBJ1-5 and V is TRBV7-8; TRBD1 matches at 12 bases. Germline loops: CDR1 SGHVS, CDR2 FQNEAQ. The CDR3 runs to 17 residues. Trimming at V came to 1 base and at J to 6 bases, leaving 7 bases not matched to a gene. CDR3 bases: TGTGCCAGCAGCTTAGTGGGGACAGGGGGCCACGGTCAGCCCCAGCATTTT. This sequence encodes CASSLVGTGGHGQPQHF.

The chain uses TRBV7-9 and TRBJ2-2; D unresolved. The CDR3 is made up of 14 amino acids. Germline V gene sequence: CDR1 SEHNR, CDR2 FQNEAQ (reference sequence). The germline V and J ends were trimmed by 2 bases and 7 bases, with 11 bases remaining between them. The DNA of the CDR3 is TGTGCCAGCAGCTTACCGTCGCGCCACGGGGAGCTGTTTTTT. This sequence encodes CASSLPSRHGELFF.

The chain is built from TRBV5-1 and TRBJ2-5; TRBD2 aligns across 9 bases. The ends lost 3 bases at V and 2 bases at J; junction bases unmatched: 5. This CDR3 is built from 15 residues. Germline values: CDR1 SGHRS, CDR2 YFSETQ. The CDR3 nucleotides are TGCGCCAGCAGCTATAGCGGGGGACCTCAAGAGACCCAGTACTTC. Its translation is CASSYSGGPQETQYF.

J is TRBJ2-2 and V is TRBV5-4; D is perhaps TRBD1 (6 bases). The V gene lost 2 bases and the J gene lost 6 bases, with 11 bases spanning the gap. CDR3 length equals 14 residues. The germline V gene has CDR1 SGHNT and CDR2 YYREEE (reference sequence). The CDR3 nucleotides are TGTGCCAGCAGCTTACCAGGGGCTCCCGGGGAGCTGTTTTTT. Its translation is CASSLPGAPGELFF.

V is TRBV2 and J is TRBJ1-1, with D possibly being TRBD1 (5 bases). The CDR3 totals 11 residues. Germline CDR1 and CDR2: SNHLY and FYNNEI. The V end lost 6 bases, the J end lost 8 bases, and 10 bases lay between the germline ends. CDR3 DNA: TGTGCCAGCAGCTACGACAGCGAAGCTTTCTTT. This translates into CASSYDSEAFF. The complete variable domain, with remaining parts taken from reference TRBV2 and TRBJ1-1, reads EPEVTQTPSHQVTQMGQEVILRCVPISNHLYFYWYRQILGQKVEFLVSFYNNEISEKSEIFDDQFSVERPDGSNFTLKIRSTKLEDSAMYFCASSYDSEAFFGQGTRLTVV.

This clone showed up many times. The chain carries TRBV11-3 and TRBJ1-1; D may be TRBD1 (6 bases). The CDR3 totals 14 residues. In germline, CDR1 is SGHNT, CDR2 YENEEA. V shed 5 bases and J shed 3 bases, with 13 bases lying between them. The CDR3 spells CASSPRNRDTEAFF. CDR3 DNA: TGTGCCAGCAGCCCTAGGAACAGGGACACTGAAGCTTTCTTT.

J is TRBJ2-2 and V is TRBV7-9; D is unresolved. Between the trimmed V and J ends, which lost 6 bases and 3 bases, there was a span of 8 bases. The CDR3 runs to 13 residues. Per germline, CDR1 SEHNR and CDR2 FQNEAQ (reference sequence). CDR3 in DNA: TGTGCCAGCAGGTTTATAGACACCGGGGAGCTGTTTTTT. This sequence encodes CASRFIDTGELFF.

V gene TRBV7-2 combines with J gene TRBJ2-7; 9 nucleotides line up with TRBD1. This CDR3 spans 15 amino acids. V shed 3 bases and J 4 bases; nucleotides not matched to a gene: 7. From germline, CDR1 is SGHTA and CDR2 FQGNSA. The CDR3 DNA reads TGTGCCAGCAGCTTGTTAACAGGGGGCGATTACGAGCAGTACTTC. Translation: CASSLLTGGDYEQYF.

The J gene is TRBJ2-7, the V gene TRBV7-9, with D perhaps matching TRBD1 (5 bases). The CDR3 contains 15 residues. CDR1 and CDR2 (germline): SEHNR, FQNEAQ (reference sequence). V lost 2 bases and J 3 bases, leaving 14 bases between the germline ends. The CDR3: CASSLRQGIGYEQYF. In DNA, the CDR3 is TGTGCCAGCAGCTTAAGGCAGGGTATCGGCTACGAGCAGTACTTC. Looking up the rest from reference TRBV7-9 and TRBJ2-7 gives the full variable domain: DTGVSQNPRHKITKRGQNVTFRCDPISEHNRLYWYRQTLGQGPEFLTYFQNEAQLEKSRLLSDRFSAERPKGSFSTLEIQRTEQGDSAMYLCASSLRQGIGYEQYFGPGTRLTVT.

This chain's CDR3 is CASSLRGGGNEKLFF. The DNA of the CDR3 is TGTGCCAGCAGCCTTCGGGGCGGGGGGAATGAAAAACTGTTTTTT. This sequence joins TRBV3-1 (or the pseudogene TRBV3-2) and TRBJ1-4, with a tentative D call TRBD1 (5 bases). Germline CDR1 and CDR2: LGHDT and YNNKEL (reference sequence). Trimming removed 4 bases from V and 5 bases from J, with 14 bases in between. This CDR3 comprises 15 residues.